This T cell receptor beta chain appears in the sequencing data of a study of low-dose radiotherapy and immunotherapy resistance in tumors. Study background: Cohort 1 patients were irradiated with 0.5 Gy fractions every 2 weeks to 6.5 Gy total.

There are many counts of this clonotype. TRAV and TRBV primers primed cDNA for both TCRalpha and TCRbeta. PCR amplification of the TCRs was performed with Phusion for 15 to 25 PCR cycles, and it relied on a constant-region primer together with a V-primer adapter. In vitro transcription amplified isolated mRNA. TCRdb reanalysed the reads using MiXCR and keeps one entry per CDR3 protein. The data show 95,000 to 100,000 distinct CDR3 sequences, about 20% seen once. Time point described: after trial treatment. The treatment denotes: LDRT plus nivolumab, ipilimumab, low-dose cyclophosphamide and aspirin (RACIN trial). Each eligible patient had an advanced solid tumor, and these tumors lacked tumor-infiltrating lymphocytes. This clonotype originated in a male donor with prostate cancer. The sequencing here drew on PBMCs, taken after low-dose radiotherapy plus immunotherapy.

CDR3 nucleotides: TGTGCCAGCACCCCGATCCTAACTAATGAAAAACTGTTTTTT. Translation gives CASTPILTNEKLFF. The rearrangement links TRBV5-5 to TRBJ1-4; the D is unclear. Trimming shortened V by 6 bases and J by 1 base, and 10 bases separated the two germline ends. Per the germline V gene, CDR1 is SGHKS and CDR2 is YYEKEE (reference sequence). CDR3 length: 14 residues.